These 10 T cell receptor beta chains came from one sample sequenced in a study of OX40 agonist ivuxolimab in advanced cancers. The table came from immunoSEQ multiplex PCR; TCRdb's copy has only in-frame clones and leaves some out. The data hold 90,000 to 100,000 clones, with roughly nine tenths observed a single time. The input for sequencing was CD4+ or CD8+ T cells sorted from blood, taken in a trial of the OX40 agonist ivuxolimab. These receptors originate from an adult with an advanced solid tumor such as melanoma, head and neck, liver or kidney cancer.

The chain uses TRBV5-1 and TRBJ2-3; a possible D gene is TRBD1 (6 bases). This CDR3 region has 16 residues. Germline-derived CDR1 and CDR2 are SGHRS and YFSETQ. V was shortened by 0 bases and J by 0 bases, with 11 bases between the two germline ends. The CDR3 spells CASSLGQVGSTDTQYF. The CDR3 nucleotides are TGCGCCAGCAGCTTGGGACAGGTCGGGAGCACAGATACGCAGTATTTT. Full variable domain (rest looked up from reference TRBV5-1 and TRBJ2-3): KAGVTQTPRYLIKTRGQQVTLSCSPISGHRSVSWYQQTPGQGLQFLFEYFSETQRNKGNFPGRFSGRQFSNSRSEMNVSTLELGDSALYLCASSLGQVGSTDTQYFGPGTRLTVL.

The CDR3: CASSPRGGTKNEQYV. In DNA, the CDR3 is TGTGCCAGCAGCCCGCGGGGCGGAACAAAGAACGAGCAGTACGTC. J is TRBJ2-7 and V is TRBV11-2, with TRBD2 as a possible D gene (6 bases). The CDR3 has 15 amino acids. Trimming cost V 5 bases and J 5 bases, with 19 bases left between them. CDR1 and CDR2 (germline): SGHAT, FQNNGV.

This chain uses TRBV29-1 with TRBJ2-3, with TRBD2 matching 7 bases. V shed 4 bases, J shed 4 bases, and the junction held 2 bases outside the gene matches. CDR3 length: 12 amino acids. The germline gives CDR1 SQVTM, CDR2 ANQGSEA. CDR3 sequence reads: CSVAGGADTQYF. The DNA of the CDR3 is TGCAGCGTTGCGGGAGGTGCAGATACGCAGTATTTT.

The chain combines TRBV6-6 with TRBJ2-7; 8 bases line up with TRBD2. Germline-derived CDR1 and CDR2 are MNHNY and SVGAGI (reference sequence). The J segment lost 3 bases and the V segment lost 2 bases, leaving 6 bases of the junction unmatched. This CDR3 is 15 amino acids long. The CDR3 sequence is CASSYPGLAGYEQYF. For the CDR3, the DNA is TGTGCCAGCAGTTACCCTGGACTAGCCGGCTACGAGCAGTACTTC.

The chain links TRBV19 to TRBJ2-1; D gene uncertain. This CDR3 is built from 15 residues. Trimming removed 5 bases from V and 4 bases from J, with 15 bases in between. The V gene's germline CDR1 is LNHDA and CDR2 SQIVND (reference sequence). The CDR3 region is CASSQTYSRYNEQFF. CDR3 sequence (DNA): TGTGCCAGTAGTCAAACCTATAGTAGATACAATGAGCAGTTCTTC.

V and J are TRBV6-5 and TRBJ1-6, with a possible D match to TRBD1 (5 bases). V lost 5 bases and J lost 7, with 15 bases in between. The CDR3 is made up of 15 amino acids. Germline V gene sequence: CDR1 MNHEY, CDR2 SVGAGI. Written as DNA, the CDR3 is TGTGCCAGCAGTGCGACCCCAGGGTGGAATTCACCCCTCCACTTT. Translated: CASSATPGWNSPLHF.

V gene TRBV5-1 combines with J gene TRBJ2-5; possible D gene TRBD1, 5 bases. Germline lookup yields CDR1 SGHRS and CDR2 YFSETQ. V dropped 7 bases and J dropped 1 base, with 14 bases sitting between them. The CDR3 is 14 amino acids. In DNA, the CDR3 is TGCGCCAGCGGACCAACAGGTTCCCAAGAGACCCAGTACTTC. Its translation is CASGPTGSQETQYF. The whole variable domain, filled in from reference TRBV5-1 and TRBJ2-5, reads KAGVTQTPRYLIKTRGQQVTLSCSPISGHRSVSWYQQTPGQGLQFLFEYFSETQRNKGNFPGRFSGRQFSNSRSEMNVSTLELGDSALYLCASGPTGSQETQYFGPGTRLLVL.

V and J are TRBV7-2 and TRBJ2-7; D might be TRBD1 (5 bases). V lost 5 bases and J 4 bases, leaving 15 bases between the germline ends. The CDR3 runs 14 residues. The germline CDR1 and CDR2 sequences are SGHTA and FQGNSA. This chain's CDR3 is CASSPKSGKYEQYV. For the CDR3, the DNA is TGTGCCAGCAGCCCTAAGTCAGGGAAGTACGAGCAGTACGTC.

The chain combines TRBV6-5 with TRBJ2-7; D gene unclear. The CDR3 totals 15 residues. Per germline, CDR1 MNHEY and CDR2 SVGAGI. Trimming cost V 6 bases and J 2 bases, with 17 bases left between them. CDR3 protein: CASSVGPTSAYEQYF. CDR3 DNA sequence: TGTGCCAGCAGCGTCGGTCCCACCTCGGCCTACGAGCAGTACTTC.

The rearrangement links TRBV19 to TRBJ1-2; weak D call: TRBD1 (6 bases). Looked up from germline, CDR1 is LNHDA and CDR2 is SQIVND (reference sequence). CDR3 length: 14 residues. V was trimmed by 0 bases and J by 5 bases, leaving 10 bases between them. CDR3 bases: TGTGCCAGTAGTATAGACAGGGGAAGATATGGCTACACCTTC. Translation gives CASSIDRGRYGYTF.